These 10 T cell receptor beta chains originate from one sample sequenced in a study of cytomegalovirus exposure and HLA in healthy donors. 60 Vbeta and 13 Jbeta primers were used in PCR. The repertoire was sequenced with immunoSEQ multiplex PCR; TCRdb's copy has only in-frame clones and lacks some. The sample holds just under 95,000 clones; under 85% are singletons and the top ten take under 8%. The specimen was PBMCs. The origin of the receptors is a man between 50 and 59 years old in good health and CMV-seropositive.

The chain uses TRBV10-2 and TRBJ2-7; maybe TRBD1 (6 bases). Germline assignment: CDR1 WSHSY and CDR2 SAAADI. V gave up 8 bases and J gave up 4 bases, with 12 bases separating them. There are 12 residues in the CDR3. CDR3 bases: TGCGCCAGCTCACAGGGTGTGTACGAGCAGTACTTC. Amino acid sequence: CASSQGVYEQYF.

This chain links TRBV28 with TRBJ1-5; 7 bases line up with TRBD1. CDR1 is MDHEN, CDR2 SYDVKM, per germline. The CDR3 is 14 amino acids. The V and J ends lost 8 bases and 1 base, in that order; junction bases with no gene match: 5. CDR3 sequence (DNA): TGTGCCAGCTGGGACAGCATAAGCAATCAGCCCCAGCATTTT. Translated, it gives CASWDSISNQPQHF.

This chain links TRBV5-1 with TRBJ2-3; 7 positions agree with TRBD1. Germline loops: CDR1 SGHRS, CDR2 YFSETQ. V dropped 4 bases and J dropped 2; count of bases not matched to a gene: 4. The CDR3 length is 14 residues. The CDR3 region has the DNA TGCGCCAGCAGCCGGGACAGCACCACAGATACGCAGTATTTT. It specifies CASSRDSTTDTQYF.

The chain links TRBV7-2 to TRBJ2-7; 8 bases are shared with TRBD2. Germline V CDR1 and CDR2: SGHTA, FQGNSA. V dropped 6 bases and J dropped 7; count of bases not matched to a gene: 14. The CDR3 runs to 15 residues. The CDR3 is CASSPIISGGGEQYF. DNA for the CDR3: TGTGCCAGCAGTCCAATTATCAGCGGGGGCGGTGAGCAGTACTTC.

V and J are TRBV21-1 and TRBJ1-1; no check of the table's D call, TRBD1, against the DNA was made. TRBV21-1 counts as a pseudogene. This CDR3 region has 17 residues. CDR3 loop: CASSKEGQGSHRIEAFF. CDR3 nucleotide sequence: TGTGCCAGCAGCAAAGAAGGACAGGGAAGTCACCGTATTGAAGCTTTCTTT.

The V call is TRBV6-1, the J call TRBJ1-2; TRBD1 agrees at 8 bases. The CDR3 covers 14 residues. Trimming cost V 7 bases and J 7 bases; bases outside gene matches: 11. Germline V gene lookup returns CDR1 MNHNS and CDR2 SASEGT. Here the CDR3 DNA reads TGTGCCAGCACCACAGGGGGGGGGCGCGGTGGCTACACCTTC. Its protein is CASTTGGGRGGYTF.

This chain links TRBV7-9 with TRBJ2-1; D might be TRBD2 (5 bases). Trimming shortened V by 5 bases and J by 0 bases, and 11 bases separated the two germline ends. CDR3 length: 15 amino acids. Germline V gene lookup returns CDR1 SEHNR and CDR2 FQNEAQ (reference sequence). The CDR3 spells CASSTRGSSYNEQFF. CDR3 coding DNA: TGTGCCAGCAGCACCCGAGGGAGCTCCTACAATGAGCAGTTCTTC.

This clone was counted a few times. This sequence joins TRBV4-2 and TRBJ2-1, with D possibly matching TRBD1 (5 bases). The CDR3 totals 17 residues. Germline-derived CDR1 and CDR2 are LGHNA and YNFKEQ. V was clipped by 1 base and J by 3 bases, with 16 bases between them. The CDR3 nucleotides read TGTGCCAGCAGCCAAGCCCTTAGTATTGACAGCTACAATGAGCAGTTCTTC. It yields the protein CASSQALSIDSYNEQFF.

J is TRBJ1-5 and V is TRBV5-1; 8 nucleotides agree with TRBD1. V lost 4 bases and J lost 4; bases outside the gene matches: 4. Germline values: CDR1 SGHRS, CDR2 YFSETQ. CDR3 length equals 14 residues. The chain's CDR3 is CASSQGQENQPQHF. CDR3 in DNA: TGCGCCAGCAGCCAGGGACAGGAAAATCAGCCCCAGCATTTT.

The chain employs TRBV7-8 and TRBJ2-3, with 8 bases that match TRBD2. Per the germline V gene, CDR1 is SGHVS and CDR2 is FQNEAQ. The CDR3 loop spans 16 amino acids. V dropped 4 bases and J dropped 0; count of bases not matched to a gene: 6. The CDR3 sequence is CASSSFQRGSTDTQYF. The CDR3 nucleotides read TGTGCCAGCAGCTCGTTTCAGCGGGGGAGCACAGATACGCAGTATTTT.